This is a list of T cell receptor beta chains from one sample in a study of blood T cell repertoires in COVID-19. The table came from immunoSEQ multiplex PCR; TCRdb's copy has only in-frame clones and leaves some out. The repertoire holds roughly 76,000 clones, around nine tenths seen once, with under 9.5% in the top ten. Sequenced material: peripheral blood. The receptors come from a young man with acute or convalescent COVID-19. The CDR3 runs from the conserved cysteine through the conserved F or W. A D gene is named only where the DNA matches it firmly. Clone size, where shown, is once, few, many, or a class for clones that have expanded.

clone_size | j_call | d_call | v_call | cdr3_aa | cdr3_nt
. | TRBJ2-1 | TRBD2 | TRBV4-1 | CASSQVRGGLAGHNEQFF | TGCGCCAGCAGCCAAGTTAGGGGGGGACTAGCGGGACACAATGAGCAGTTCTTC
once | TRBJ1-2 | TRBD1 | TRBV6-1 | CASSEVTGGNGYTF | TGTGCCAGCAGTGAGGTTACAGGGGGCAATGGCTACACCTTC
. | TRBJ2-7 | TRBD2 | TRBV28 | CASSPTHASGGPYEQYF | TGTGCCAGCAGTCCAACGCACGCTAGCGGAGGTCCCTACGAGCAGTACTTC
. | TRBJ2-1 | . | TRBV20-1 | CSAGPYNEQFF | TGCAGTGCTGGCCCTTACAATGAGCAGTTCTTC
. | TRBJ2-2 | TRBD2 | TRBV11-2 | CASSLGGSRHGELFF | TGTGCCAGCAGCTTAGGCGGGAGTAGGCACGGGGAGCTGTTTTTT
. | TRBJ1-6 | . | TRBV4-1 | CATSGLQGDSYNSPLHF | TGCGCCACCTCCGGGTTACAGGGTGACTCCTATAATTCACCCCTCCACTTT
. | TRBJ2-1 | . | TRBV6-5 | CASSYTENNEQFF | TGTGCCAGCAGTTACACGGAGAACAATGAGCAGTTCTTC
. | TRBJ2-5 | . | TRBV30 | CAWRGRGGETQYF | TGTGCCTGGAGGGGGCGGGGCGGGGAGACCCAGTACTTC
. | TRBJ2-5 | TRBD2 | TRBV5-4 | CASSPYSGGAKRETQYF | TGTGCCAGCAGCCCTTACTCGGGAGGTGCGAAGCGAGAGACCCAGTACTTC
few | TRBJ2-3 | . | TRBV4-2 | CASSQGTTDTQYF | TGTGCCAGCAGCCAAGGCACAACAGATACGCAGTATTTT
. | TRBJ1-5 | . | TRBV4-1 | CASSQAGRPSTPQHF | TGCGCCAGCAGCCAAGCTGGCAGGCCCTCTACACCCCAGCATTTT
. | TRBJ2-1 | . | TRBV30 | CAWSARGGNEQFF | TGTGCCTGGAGTGCCCGGGGAGGTAATGAGCAGTTCTTC
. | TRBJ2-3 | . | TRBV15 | CATSRDRRGGIWDTQYF | TGTGCCACCAGCAGAGATCGGCGTGGCGGTATCTGGGATACGCAGTATTTT
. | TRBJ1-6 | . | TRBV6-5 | CASIEGSSYNSPLHF | TGTGCCAGCATAGAAGGGAGCTCCTATAATTCACCCCTCCACTTT
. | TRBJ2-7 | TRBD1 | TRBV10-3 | CAISMTGVEKEQYF | TGTGCCATCAGTATGACAGGGGTAGAGAAAGAGCAGTACTTC
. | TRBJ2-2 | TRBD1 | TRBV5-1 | CASSLGTGDTGELFF | TGCGCCAGCAGCTTAGGGACAGGGGACACCGGGGAGCTGTTTTTT
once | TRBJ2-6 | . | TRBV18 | CASSPPGWPGANVLTF | TGTGCCAGCTCACCGCCAGGGTGGCCTGGGGCCAACGTCCTGACTTTC
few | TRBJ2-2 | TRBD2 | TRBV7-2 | CASSSTPGTSGTTGELFF | TGTGCCAGCAGCTCAACCCCCGGGACTAGCGGGACCACCGGGGAGCTGTTTTTT
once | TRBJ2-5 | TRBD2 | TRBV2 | CASSDRTRHETQYF | TGTGCCAGCAGTGACAGGACTAGGCACGAGACCCAGTACTTC
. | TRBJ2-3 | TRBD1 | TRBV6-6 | CASRPGQARTDTQYF | TGTGCCAGCAGACCAGGACAGGCGCGCACAGATACGCAGTATTTT
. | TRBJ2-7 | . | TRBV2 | CASTIRRGLSYEQYF | TGTGCCAGCACCATAAGGAGGGGGCTCTCCTACGAGCAGTACTTC
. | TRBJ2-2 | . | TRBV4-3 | CASSQDYERALGTGELFF | TGCGCCAGCAGCCAAGATTATGAGCGGGCCTTAGGCACCGGGGAGCTGTTTTTT
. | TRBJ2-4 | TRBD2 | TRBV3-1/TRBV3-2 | CASSQGLTSGRARAKNIQYF | TGTGCCAGCAGCCAAGGCCTGACTAGCGGGAGGGCCCGAGCCAAAAACATTCAGTACTTC
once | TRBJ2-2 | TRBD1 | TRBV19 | CASRKPGQLNTGELFF | TGTGCCAGTAGAAAGCCGGGACAGTTGAACACCGGGGAGCTGTTTTTT
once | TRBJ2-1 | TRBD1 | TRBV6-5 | CASSYMAGGREQFF | TGTGCCAGCAGTTACATGGCAGGGGGTCGGGAGCAGTTCTTC
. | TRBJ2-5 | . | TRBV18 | CASSPSLQETQYF | TGTGCCAGCTCACCAAGCCTCCAAGAGACCCAGTACTTC
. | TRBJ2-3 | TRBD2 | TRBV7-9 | CASSRTRMGPDTQYF | TGTGCCAGCAGCCGGACTAGAATGGGCCCAGATACGCAGTATTTT
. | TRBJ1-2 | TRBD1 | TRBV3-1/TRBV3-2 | CASSQWTGGAVDGYTF | TGTGCCAGCAGCCAATGGACAGGGGGCGCGGTGGATGGCTACACCTTC
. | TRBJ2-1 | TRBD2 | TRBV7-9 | CASSSVSGTNNEQFF | TGTGCCAGCAGCTCGGTTTCCGGGACTAACAATGAGCAGTTCTTC
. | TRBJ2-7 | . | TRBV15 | CATSRGTGVGKQYF | TGTGCCACCAGCAGAGGTACGGGGGTAGGGAAGCAGTACTTC
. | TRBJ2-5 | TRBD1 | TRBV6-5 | CASRSGTDQETQYF | TGTGCCAGCAGATCGGGGACAGACCAAGAGACCCAGTACTTC
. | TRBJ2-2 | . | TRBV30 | CAWRQGTGELFF | TGTGCCTGGAGGCAGGGCACCGGGGAGCTGTTTTTT
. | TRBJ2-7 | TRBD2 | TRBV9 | CASSESGTSGYEQYF | TGTGCCAGCAGCGAGTCCGGGACTAGCGGGTACGAGCAGTACTTC
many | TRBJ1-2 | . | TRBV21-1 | CASSKEGKYGYTF | TGTGCCAGCAGCAAAGAGGGGAAGTATGGCTACACCTTC
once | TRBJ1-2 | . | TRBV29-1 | CSVAGRGGYTF | TGCAGCGTTGCGGGAAGAGGTGGCTACACCTTC
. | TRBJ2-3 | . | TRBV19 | CASSIGRWAADTQYF | TGTGCCAGTAGTATAGGCAGGTGGGCCGCAGATACGCAGTATTTT
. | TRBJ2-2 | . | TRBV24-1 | CATSDFTSGAGELFF | TGTGCCACCAGTGATTTCACTAGTGGAGCCGGGGAGCTGTTTTTT
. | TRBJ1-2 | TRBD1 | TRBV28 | CASSQYDRGNYGYTF | TGTGCCAGCAGCCAATATGACAGGGGCAACTATGGCTACACCTTC
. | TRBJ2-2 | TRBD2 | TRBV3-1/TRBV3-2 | CASSLMGGLAGGPDTGELFF | TGTGCCAGCAGCCTTATGGGGGGACTAGCGGGAGGGCCAGACACCGGGGAGCTGTTTTTT
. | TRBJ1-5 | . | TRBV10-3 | CAISEPGEPQHF | TGTGCCATCAGTGAGCCAGGGGAGCCCCAGCATTTT
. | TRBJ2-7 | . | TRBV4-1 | CASSQGGSSYEQYF | TGCGCCAGCAGCCAAGGGGGCTCCTCCTACGAGCAGTACTTC
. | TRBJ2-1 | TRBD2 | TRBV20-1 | CSASPLPSGTNYNEQFF | TGCAGTGCTAGTCCTCTGCCTAGCGGGACAAACTACAATGAGCAGTTCTTC
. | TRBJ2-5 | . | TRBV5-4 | CASRVGGSWQETQYF | TGTGCCAGCAGGGTGGGGGGTTCCTGGCAAGAGACCCAGTACTTC
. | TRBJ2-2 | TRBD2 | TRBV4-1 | CASSHRPGLADTGELFF | TGCGCCAGCAGCCACCGCCCGGGACTAGCGGACACCGGGGAGCTGTTTTTT
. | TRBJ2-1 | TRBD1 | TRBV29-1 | CSVSPGQGGPEQFF | TGCAGCGTTTCGCCGGGACAGGGAGGGCCAGAGCAGTTCTTC
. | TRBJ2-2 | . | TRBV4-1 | CASSWRDETGELFF | TGCGCCAGCAGTTGGAGAGACGAGACCGGGGAGCTGTTTTTT
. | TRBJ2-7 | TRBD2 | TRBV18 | CASSLGTRPYEQYF | TGTGCCAGCTCACTAGGGACTAGACCTTACGAGCAGTACTTC
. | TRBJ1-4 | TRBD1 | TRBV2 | CASIIGTGVNEKLFF | TGTGCCAGCATAATCGGCACAGGGGTGAATGAAAAACTGTTTTTT
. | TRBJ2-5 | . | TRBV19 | CASTWDIEETQYF | TGTGCCAGTACCTGGGACATCGAAGAGACCCAGTACTTC
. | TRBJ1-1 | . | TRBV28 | CASSHFDLGGSAFF | TGTGCCAGCAGTCATTTTGACCTTGGAGGCTCAGCTTTCTTT
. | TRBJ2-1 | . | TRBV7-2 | CASSFPPGEQFF | TGTGCCAGCAGCTTCCCCCCAGGCGAGCAGTTCTTC
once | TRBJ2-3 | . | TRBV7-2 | CASSAQRSTDTQYF | TGTGCCAGCAGCGCCCAGCGGAGCACAGATACGCAGTATTTT
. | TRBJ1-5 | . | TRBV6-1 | CASSDMGGRGNQPQHF | TGTGCCAGCAGTGACATGGGGGGACGTGGCAATCAGCCCCAGCATTTT
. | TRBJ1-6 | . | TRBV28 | CASSLFRGSPLHF | TGTGCCAGCAGTTTATTCAGGGGTTCACCCCTCCACTTT